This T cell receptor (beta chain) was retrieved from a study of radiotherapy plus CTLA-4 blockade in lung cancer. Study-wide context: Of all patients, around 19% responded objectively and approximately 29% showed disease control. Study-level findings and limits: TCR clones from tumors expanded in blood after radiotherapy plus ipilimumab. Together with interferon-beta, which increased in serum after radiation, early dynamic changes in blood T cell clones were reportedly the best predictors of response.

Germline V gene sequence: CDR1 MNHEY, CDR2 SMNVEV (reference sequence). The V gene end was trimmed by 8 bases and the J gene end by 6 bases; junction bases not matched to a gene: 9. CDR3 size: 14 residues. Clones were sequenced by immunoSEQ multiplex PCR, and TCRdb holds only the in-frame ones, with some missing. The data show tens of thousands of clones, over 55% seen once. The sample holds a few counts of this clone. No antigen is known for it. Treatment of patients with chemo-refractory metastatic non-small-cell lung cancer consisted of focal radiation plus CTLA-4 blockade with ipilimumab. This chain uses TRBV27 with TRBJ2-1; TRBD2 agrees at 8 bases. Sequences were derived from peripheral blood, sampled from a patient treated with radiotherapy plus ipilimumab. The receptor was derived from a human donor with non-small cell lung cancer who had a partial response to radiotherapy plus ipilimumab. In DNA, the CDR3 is TGTGCCAGCTACCCCCAGCGGGAGCCCAATGAGCAGTTCTTC. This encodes CASYPQREPNEQFF.